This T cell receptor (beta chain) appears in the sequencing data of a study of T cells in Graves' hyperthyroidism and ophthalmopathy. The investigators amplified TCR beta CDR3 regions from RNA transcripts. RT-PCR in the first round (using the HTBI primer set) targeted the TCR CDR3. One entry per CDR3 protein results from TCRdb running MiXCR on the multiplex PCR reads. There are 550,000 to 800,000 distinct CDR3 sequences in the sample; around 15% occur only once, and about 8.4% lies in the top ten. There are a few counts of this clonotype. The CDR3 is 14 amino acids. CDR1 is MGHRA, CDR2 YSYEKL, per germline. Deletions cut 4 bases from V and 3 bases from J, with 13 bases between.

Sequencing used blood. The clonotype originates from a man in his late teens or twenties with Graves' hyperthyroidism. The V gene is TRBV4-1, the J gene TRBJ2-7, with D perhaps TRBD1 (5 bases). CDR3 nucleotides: TGCGCCAGCAGCCGAGAAACAGGAGTCTACGAGCAGTACTTC. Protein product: CASSRETGVYEQYF.